Below, 26 T cell receptor beta chains from the same sample are listed, as sequenced in a study of breast tumors, draining lymph nodes, adjacent tissues. MiXCR, run by TCRdb on the multiplex PCR reads, gives a single entry per CDR3 protein. The data hold some 31,000 distinct CDR3 sequences, with over 55% observed a single time. The sample comprised breast tumor tissue. The source is a female donor with breast cancer. Some clones in this sample may be carry-over from other donors' samples.

About this clonotype: A junction boundary mismatches the germline segment, possibly from a read error. V and J are TRBV5-4 and TRBJ2-3, with D possibly TRBD1 on 6 matching bases. This CDR3 has 16 amino acids. CDR1 is SGHNT and CDR2 is YYREEE in the germline V gene (reference sequence). This CDR3 is CASSLDREGGTDTRYF. The CDR3 DNA reads as TGTGCCAGCAGCTTGGACAGGGAAGGAGGCACAGATACGCGGTATTTT.

The chain has TRBV2 and TRBJ2-1; the D gene is possibly TRBD2 (6 bases). The CDR3 spans 17 residues. Germline CDR1 and CDR2: SNHLY and FYNNEI. Trimming left V 3 bases short and J 0 bases short, with 15 bases between. This chain's CDR3 is CASSEAIVGSSYNEQFF. CDR3 DNA sequence: TGTGCCAGCAGTGAGGCGATAGTCGGGAGCTCCTACAATGAGCAGTTCTTC. The full variable domain, completed using reference TRBV2 and TRBJ2-1, is EPEVTQTPSHQVTQMGQEVILRCVPISNHLYFYWYRQILGQKVEFLVSFYNNEISEKSEIFDDQFSVERPDGSNFTLKIRSTKLEDSAMYFCASSEAIVGSSYNEQFFGPGTRLTVL.

By proportion, this clonotype is medium-sized (0.01 to 0.1%). The V and J genes are TRBV18 and TRBJ2-7; D might be TRBD2 (5 bases). Germline V CDR1 and CDR2: KGHSH, LQKENI. With 2 bases removed from V and 3 bases from J, the gap between germline ends came to 8 bases. The CDR3 totals 13 residues. The CDR3 reads CASSPNGGYEQYF. The CDR3 nucleotides are TGTGCCAGCTCACCAAACGGAGGCTACGAGCAGTACTTC.

The rearrangement uses TRBV5-1 and TRBJ2-3; D unclear. Trimming pared 1 base from V and 6 bases from J, leaving 12 bases between. Germline V CDR1 and CDR2: SGHRS, YFSETQ. This CDR3 has 14 residues. The CDR3 here is CASSLRSLDDTQYF. In nucleotides, the CDR3 is TGCGCCAGCAGCTTGCGCAGCCTCGACGATACGCAGTATTTT.

This clonotype was recorded many times. The chain carries TRBV9 and TRBJ1-4; the D gene is possibly TRBD1 (5 bases). Trimming cost V 1 base and J 11 bases, with 12 bases left between them. The CDR3 runs 13 residues. The germline CDR1 and CDR2 sequences are SGDLS and YYNGEE. The CDR3 DNA reads as TGTGCCAGCAGCGTAACCCAGGGTGGTAAACTGTTTTTT. Encoded protein: CASSVTQGGKLFF.

The rearrangement uses TRBV3-1 and TRBJ2-7; weak D call: TRBD2 (7 bases). Trimming cost V 0 bases and J 2 bases, with 14 bases left between them. Per the germline V gene, CDR1 is LGHDT and CDR2 is YNNKEL (reference sequence). The CDR3 loop spans 16 amino acids. The CDR3 region has the DNA TGTGCCAGCAGCCAAGATTGGGGGGGACATCCCTACGAGCAGTACTTC. Amino acids: CASSQDWGGHPYEQYF.

The chain recombines TRBV6-5 with TRBJ2-2; D gene uncertain. With 6 bases removed from V and 7 bases from J, the gap between germline ends came to 18 bases. CDR3 length equals 15 residues. Germline CDR1 is MNHEY and CDR2 is SVGAGI. The CDR3 sequence is CASSVLSEVHGELFF. The CDR3 DNA sequence: TGTGCCAGCAGCGTACTTTCTGAGGTTCACGGGGAGCTGTTTTTT.

This clonotype was observed a single time. The genes are TRBV24-1 and TRBJ2-5; D not resolved. CDR3 length: 13 residues. Trimming took off 4 bases at V and 4 bases at J, with 9 bases between the two ends. CDR1 is KGHDR and CDR2 is SFDVKD in the germline V gene. This CDR3 is CATSEKWRETQYF. The CDR3 bases are TGTGCCACCAGTGAGAAGTGGCGAGAGACCCAGTACTTC.

This sequence joins TRBV19 and TRBJ2-1, with a tentative D call TRBD1 (5 bases). The CDR3 is made up of 13 amino acids. V was trimmed by 3 bases and J by 5 bases, leaving 8 bases between them. Per germline, CDR1 LNHDA and CDR2 SQIVND (reference sequence). Here the CDR3 DNA reads TGTGCCAGTAGTATCGACAGTGACAATGAGCAGTTCTTC. Its protein is CASSIDSDNEQFF.

This clonotype was picked up many times. The chain employs TRBV9 and TRBJ1-2, with no clear D. CDR3 length: 13 amino acids. V was cut by 4 bases and J by 8 bases, with 15 bases left in between. Germline CDR1 is SGDLS and CDR2 is YYNGEE. This CDR3 reads CASSPGNDFGYTF. CDR3 DNA: TGTGCCAGCAGCCCAGGAAATGACTTCGGCTACACCTTC.

The rearrangement joins TRBV15 to TRBJ2-1; 14 bases fit TRBD2. The CDR3 runs 20 residues. CDR1 and CDR2 (germline): LNHNV, YYDKDF (reference sequence). V shed 2 bases and J 3 bases; nucleotides not matched to a gene: 12. The CDR3 region is CATSRMGTSGSGTIYNEQFF. As DNA, the CDR3 is TGTGCCACCAGCAGAATGGGGACTAGCGGGAGTGGGACTATCTACAATGAGCAGTTCTTC.

This clonotype was seen many times. The rearrangement uses TRBV7-2 and TRBJ1-5, with D unresolved. Germline V gene lookup returns CDR1 SGHTA and CDR2 FQGNSA. The CDR3 totals 13 residues. The V and J ends lost 5 bases and 4 bases respectively, with 9 bases between them. CDR3 DNA: TGTGCCAGCAGCCAGCAGCCAAATCAGCCCCAGCATTTT. As protein: CASSQQPNQPQHF.

Many counts were recorded for this clonotype. The chain employs TRBV6-1 and TRBJ2-7; TRBD1 or TRBD2 may be the D gene (5 bases each). The ends were cut back, 5 bases at V and 9 bases at J, with 17 bases in the middle. The germline V gene has CDR1 MNHNS and CDR2 SASEGT. The CDR3 contains 13 residues. The CDR3 here is CASSPGTSLGQYF. DNA for the CDR3: TGTGCCAGCAGTCCCGGGACGTCCCTTGGGCAGTACTTC.

This sequence joins TRBV6-5 and TRBJ2-7, with TRBD1 identical over 10 bases. V lost 9 bases and J lost 6; bases outside the gene matches: 5. The CDR3 sequence is 12 residues long. Germline values: CDR1 MNHEY, CDR2 SVGAGI. The CDR3 spells CASRRQGAEQYF. The DNA of the CDR3 is TGTGCCAGTCGCCGACAGGGGGCCGAGCAGTACTTC.

This clonotype is classed as medium-sized. V gene TRBV29-1 combines with J gene TRBJ2-7, with 7 positions matching TRBD1. Germline V gene lookup returns CDR1 SQVTM and CDR2 ANQGSEA. The CDR3 has 13 residues. V shed 7 bases, J shed 7 bases, and the junction held 13 bases outside the gene matches. The CDR3 nucleotides are TGCAGCGCCCGAGTACGGGACAGTGGGGAGCAGTACTTC. Translated: CSARVRDSGEQYF.

The J gene is TRBJ2-5, the V gene TRBV5-6; 10 positions agree with TRBD1. CDR3 length: 14 residues. V shed 4 bases, J shed 3 bases, and the junction held 3 bases outside the gene matches. Germline-derived CDR1 and CDR2 are SGHDT and YYEEEE. The chain's CDR3 is CASSGGTGEETQYF. DNA of the CDR3: TGTGCCAGCAGCGGGGGGACAGGGGAAGAGACCCAGTACTTC.

The genes are TRBV5-6 and TRBJ1-2, with 8 bases matching TRBD1. V was pared by 3 bases and J by 1 base, with 8 bases of the junction left unmatched. CDR3 length equals 16 residues. The germline V gene encodes CDR1 SGHDT and CDR2 YYEEEE. This CDR3 is CASSSRDRIVNYGYTF. CDR3 nucleotide sequence: TGTGCCAGCAGCTCCCGGGACAGGATCGTTAACTATGGCTACACCTTC.

The rearrangement links TRBV5-1 to TRBJ2-7, with TRBD1 identical over 10 bases. CDR1 is SGHRS and CDR2 is YFSETQ in the germline V gene. With V trimmed by 4 bases and J by 3 bases, 22 bases remained unmatched. The CDR3 totals 20 residues. CDR3 sequence (DNA): TGCGCCAGCAGCCTAACCTCCTTGTTCTTGACAGGGGGCGAAATCTACGAGCAGTACTTC. Translating it yields CASSLTSLFLTGGEIYEQYF. The variable domain in full, completed from reference TRBV5-1 and TRBJ2-7, reads KAGVTQTPRYLIKTRGQQVTLSCSPISGHRSVSWYQQTPGQGLQFLFEYFSETQRNKGNFPGRFSGRQFSNSRSEMNVSTLELGDSALYLCASSLTSLFLTGGEIYEQYFGPGTRLTVT.

The chain has TRBV25-1 and TRBJ1-6; D is undetermined. The germline gives CDR1 MGHDK, CDR2 SYGVNS. The CDR3 is 15 residues long. V lost 6 bases and J lost 6, with 15 bases in between. Here the CDR3 reads CASSPDGITNSPLHF. The DNA for the CDR3 is TGTGCCAGCAGCCCGGACGGAATAACTAATTCACCCCTCCACTTT. Full variable domain (remainder filled in from reference TRBV25-1 and TRBJ1-6): EADIYQTPRYLVIGTGKKITLECSQTMGHDKMYWYQQDPGMELHLIHYSYGVNSTEKGDLSSESTVSRIRTEHFPLTLESARPSHTSQYLCASSPDGITNSPLHFGNGTRLTVT.

Judged by abundance, this clonotype is medium-sized. J is TRBJ2-5 and V is TRBV11-2; perhaps D is TRBD1 or TRBD2 (5 bases each). Germline CDR1 SGHAT, CDR2 FQNNGV. V lost 4 bases and J 3 bases, leaving 18 bases between the germline ends. The CDR3 runs to 16 residues. CDR3 bases: TGTGCCAGCAGCTGGGTAAAGGGTGGGGGAGAAGAGACCCAGTACTTC. Protein: CASSWVKGGGEETQYF. Variable domain in full (rest from reference TRBV11-2 and TRBJ2-5): EAGVAQSPRYKIIEKRQSVAFWCNPISGHATLYWYQQILGQGPKLLIQFQNNGVVDDSQLPKDRFSAERLKGVDSTLKIQPAKLEDSAVYLCASSWVKGGGEETQYFGPGTRLLVL.

The gene calls are TRBV19 and TRBJ2-7; 7 bases are shared with TRBD1. Looked up from germline, CDR1 is LNHDA and CDR2 is SQIVND (reference sequence). The V segment lost 2 bases and the J segment 2 bases; nucleotides outside the gene matches: 9. The CDR3 loop spans 16 amino acids. The CDR3 DNA follows: TGTGCCAGTAGTATATCCCTCCCCGGACAGGCCTACGAGCAGTACTTC. It encodes CASSISLPGQAYEQYF.

The table lists this clonotype with many counts. V gene TRBV20-1 combines with J gene TRBJ1-5; D not certain. The V gene lost 7 bases and the J gene lost 0 bases, with 16 bases spanning the gap. Germline CDR1 reads DFQATT; CDR2 reads SNEGSKA (reference sequence). CDR3 length: 15 amino acids. The CDR3 loop is CSVGRTVDSNQPQHF. Here the CDR3 DNA reads TGCAGTGTTGGAAGGACGGTTGATAGCAATCAGCCCCAGCATTTT.

This CDR3 is CASSSGTYRSEQYF. CDR3 DNA: TGTGCCAGCAGCTCCGGGACTTACCGCTCTGAGCAGTACTTC. V is TRBV7-2 and J is TRBJ2-7, with D possibly TRBD2 on 6 matching bases. The CDR3 covers 14 residues. Germline V gene data show CDR1 as SGHTA and CDR2 as FQGNSA. Trimming removed 4 bases from V and 7 bases from J, with 17 bases in between.

This clonotype was counted at least ten times. The V call is TRBV29-1, the J call TRBJ1-2; D may be TRBD1 (5 bases). Germline CDR1 reads SQVTM; CDR2 reads ANQGSEA. The CDR3 is made up of 14 amino acids. V lost 1 base and J lost 3, with 12 bases in between. The chain's CDR3 is CSVEVWDGDYGYTF. The CDR3 nucleotides are TGCAGCGTTGAAGTTTGGGACGGCGACTATGGCTACACCTTC.

The chain combines TRBV7-2 with TRBJ2-7; tentative D call: TRBD2 (6 bases). V lost 1 base, J lost 5 bases, and 18 bases lay in between. The CDR3 consists of 16 residues. From germline, CDR1 is SGHTA and CDR2 FQGNSA. The CDR3 sequence: CASSLDWGGIDDEQYF. The CDR3 coding sequence is TGTGCCAGCAGCTTAGATTGGGGCGGGATAGACGACGAGCAGTACTTC.

At least ten counts were recorded for this clonotype. The genes are TRBV6-5 and TRBJ1-2; D is uncertain. The CDR3 length is 15 residues. Germline assignment: CDR1 MNHEY and CDR2 SVGAGI. V gave up 4 bases and J gave up 5 bases, with 17 bases separating them. CDR3 protein: CASSWSIKTDYGYTF. For the CDR3, the DNA is TGTGCCAGCAGTTGGAGTATAAAAACGGATTATGGCTACACCTTC.